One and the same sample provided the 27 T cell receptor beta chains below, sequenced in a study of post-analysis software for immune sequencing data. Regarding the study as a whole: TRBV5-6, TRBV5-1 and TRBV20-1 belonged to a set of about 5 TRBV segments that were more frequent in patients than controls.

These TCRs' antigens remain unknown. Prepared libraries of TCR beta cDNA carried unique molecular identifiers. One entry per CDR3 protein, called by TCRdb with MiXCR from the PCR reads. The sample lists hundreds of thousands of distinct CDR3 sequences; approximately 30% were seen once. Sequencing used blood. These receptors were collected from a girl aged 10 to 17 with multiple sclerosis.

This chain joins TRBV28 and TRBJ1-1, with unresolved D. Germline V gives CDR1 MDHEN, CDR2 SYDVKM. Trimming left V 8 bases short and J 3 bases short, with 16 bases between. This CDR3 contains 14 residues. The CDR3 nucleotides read TGTGCCAGCGGACCCACCGGGGTGGACACTGAAGCTTTCTTT. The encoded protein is CASGPTGVDTEAFF.

The CDR3 protein is CASSLSRLAGPYNEQFF. The CDR3 DNA follows: TGTGCCAGCAGTTTAAGCCGACTAGCGGGGCCCTACAATGAGCAGTTCTTC. The chain carries TRBV12-3 or TRBV12-4 and TRBJ2-1, with 11 bases aligning to TRBD2. The CDR3 consists of 17 residues. The V and J ends lost 2 bases and 2 bases, in that order; junction bases with no gene match: 5.

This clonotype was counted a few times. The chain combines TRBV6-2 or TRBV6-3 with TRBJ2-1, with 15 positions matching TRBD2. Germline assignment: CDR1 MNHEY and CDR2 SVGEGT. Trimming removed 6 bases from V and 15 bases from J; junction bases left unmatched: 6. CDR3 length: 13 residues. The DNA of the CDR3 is TGTGCCAGCAGCCAGGGACTAGCGGGAGGTCTGTTCTTC. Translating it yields CASSQGLAGGLFF.

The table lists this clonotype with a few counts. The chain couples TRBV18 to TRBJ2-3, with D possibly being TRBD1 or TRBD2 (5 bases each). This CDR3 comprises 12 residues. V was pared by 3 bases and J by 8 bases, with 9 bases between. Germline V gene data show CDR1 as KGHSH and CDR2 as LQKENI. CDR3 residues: CASSPTGGTQYF. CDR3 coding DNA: TGTGCCAGCTCACCGACTGGGGGTACGCAGTATTTT.

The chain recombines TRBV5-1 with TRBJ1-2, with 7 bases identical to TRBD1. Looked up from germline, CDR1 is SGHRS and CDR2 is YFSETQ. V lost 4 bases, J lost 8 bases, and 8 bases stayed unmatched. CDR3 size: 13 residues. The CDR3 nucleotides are TGCGCCAGCAGCGAGGGACAGCGAGGGGGCTACACCTTC. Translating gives CASSEGQRGGYTF.

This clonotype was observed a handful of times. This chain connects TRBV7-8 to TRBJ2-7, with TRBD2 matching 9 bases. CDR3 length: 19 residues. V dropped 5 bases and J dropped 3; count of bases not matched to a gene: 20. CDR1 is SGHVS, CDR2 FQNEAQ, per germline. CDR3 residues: CASSRWGLAGRSFVYEQYF. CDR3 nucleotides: TGTGCCAGCAGCCGCTGGGGGCTAGCGGGGCGATCTTTCGTCTACGAGCAGTACTTC. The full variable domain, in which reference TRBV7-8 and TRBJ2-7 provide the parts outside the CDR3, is GAGVSQSPRYKVAKRGQDVALRCDPISGHVSLFWYQQALGQGPEFLTYFQNEAQLDKSGLPSDRFFAERPEGSVSTLKIQRTQQEDSAVYLCASSRWGLAGRSFVYEQYFGPGTRLTVT.

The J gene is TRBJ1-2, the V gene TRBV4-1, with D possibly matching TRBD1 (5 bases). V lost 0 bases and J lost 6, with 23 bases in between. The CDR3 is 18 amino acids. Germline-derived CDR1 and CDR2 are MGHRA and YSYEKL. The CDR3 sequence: CASSQEGFAGGNRDGYTF. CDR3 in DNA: TGCGCCAGCAGCCAAGAGGGGTTTGCCGGGGGTAATCGTGATGGCTACACCTTC.

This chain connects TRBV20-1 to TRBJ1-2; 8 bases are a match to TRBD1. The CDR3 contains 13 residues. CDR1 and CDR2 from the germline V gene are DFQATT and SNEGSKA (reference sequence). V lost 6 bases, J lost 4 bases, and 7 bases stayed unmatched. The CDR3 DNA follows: TGCAGTGCCAAGGACAGGGAACGCTATGGCTACACCTTC. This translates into CSAKDRERYGYTF.

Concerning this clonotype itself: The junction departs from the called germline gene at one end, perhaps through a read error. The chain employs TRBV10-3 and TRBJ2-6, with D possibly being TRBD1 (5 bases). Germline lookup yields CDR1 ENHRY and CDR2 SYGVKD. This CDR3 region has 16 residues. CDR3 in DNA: TGTGCCATCGGACAAGGCAGCCCCTCTGGGGCCAACGTCCTGACTTTT. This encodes CAIGQGSPSGANVLTF.

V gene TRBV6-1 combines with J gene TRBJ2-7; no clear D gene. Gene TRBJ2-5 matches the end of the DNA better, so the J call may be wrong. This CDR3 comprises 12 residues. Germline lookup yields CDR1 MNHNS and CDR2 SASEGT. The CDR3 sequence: CASSEAHETQYF. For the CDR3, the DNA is TGTGCCAGCAGTGAAGCCCACGAGACCCAGTACTTC.

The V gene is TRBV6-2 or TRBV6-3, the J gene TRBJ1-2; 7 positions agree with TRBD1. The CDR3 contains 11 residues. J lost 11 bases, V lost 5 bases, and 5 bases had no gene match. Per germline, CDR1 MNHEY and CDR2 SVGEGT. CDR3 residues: CASSPGTDYTF. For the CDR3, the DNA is TGTGCCAGCAGTCCCGGGACAGATTACACCTTC.

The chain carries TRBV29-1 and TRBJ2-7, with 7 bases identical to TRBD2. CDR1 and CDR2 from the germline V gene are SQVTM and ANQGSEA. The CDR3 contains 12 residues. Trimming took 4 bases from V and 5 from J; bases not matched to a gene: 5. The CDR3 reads CSVGGRTDEQYF. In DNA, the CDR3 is TGCAGCGTTGGCGGGAGAACGGACGAGCAGTACTTC.

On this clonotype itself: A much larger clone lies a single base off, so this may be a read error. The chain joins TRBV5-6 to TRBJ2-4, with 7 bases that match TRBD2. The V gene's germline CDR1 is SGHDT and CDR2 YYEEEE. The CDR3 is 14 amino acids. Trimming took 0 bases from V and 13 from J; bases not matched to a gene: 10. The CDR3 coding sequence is TGTGCCAGCAGCTTGGGAGCGGGGAGCTACGGGCAGTACTTC. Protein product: CASSLGAGSYGQYF.

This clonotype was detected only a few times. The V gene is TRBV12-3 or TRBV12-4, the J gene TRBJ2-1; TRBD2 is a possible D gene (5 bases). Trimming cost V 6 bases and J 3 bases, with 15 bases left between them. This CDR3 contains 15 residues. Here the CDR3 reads CASRPSGSNYNEQFF. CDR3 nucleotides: TGTGCCAGCAGACCCAGCGGCTCCAACTACAATGAGCAGTTCTTC.

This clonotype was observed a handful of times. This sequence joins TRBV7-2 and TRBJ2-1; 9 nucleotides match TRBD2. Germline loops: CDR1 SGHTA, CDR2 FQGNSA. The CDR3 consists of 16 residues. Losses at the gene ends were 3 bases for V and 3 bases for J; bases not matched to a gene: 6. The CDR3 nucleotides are TGTGCCAGCAGCTTCACCGGGACTAGCCACTACAATGAGCAGTTCTTC. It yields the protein CASSFTGTSHYNEQFF. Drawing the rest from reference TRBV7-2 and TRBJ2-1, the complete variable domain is GAGVSQSPSNKVTEKGKDVELRCDPISGHTALYWYRQSLGQGLEFLIYFQGNSAPDKSGLPSDRFSAERTGGSVSTLTIQRTQQEDSAVYLCASSFTGTSHYNEQFFGPGTRLTVL.

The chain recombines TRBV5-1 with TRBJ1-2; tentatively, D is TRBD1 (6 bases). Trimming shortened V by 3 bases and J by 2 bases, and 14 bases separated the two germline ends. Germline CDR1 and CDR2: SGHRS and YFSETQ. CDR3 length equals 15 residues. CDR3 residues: CASSSKTGYNYGYTF. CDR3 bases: TGCGCCAGCAGCTCAAAAACAGGGTACAACTATGGCTACACCTTC.

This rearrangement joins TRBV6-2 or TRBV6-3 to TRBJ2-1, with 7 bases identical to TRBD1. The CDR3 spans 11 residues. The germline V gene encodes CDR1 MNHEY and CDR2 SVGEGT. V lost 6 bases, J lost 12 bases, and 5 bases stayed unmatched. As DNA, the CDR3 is TGTGCCAGCAGCCGGGACAGCAGGCAGTTCTTC. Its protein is CASSRDSRQFF.

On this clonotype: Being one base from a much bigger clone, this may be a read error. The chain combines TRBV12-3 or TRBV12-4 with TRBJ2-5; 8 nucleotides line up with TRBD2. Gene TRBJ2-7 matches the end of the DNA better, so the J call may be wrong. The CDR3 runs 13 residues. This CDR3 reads CASSPGRGGEQYF. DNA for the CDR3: TGTGCCAGCAGTCCCGGCCGGGGGGGCGAGCAGTACTTC.

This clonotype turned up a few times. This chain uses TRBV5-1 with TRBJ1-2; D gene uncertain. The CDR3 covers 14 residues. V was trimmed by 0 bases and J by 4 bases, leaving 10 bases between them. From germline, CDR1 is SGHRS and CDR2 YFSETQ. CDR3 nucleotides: TGCGCCAGCAGCTTGGAGGGAGCGATCTATGGCTACACCTTC. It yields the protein CASSLEGAIYGYTF.

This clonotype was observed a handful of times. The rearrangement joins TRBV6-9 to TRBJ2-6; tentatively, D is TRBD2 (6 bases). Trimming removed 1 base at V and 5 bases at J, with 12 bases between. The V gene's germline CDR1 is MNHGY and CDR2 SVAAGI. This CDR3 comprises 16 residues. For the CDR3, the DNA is TGTGCCAGCAGTTATTGGGGGGATTCTAGGGCCAACGTCCTGACTTTC. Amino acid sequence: CASSYWGDSRANVLTF.

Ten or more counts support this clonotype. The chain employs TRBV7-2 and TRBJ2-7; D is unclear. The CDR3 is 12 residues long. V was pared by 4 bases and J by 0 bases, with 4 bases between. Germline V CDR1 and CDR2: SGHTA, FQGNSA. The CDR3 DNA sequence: TGTGCCAGCAGCTCCCGCTCCTACGAGCAGTACTTC. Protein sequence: CASSSRSYEQYF.

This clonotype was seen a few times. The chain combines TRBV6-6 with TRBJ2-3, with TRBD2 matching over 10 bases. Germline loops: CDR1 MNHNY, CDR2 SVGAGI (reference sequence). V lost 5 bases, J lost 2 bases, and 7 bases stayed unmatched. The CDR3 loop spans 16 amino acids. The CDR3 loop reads CASSPLLAGYTDTQYF. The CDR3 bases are TGTGCCAGCAGTCCCCTACTAGCGGGGTACACAGATACGCAGTATTTT.

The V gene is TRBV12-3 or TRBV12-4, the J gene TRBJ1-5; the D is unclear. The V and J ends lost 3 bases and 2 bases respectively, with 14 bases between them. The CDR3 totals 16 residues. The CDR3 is CASSFLGRAGNQPQHF. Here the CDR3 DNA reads TGTGCCAGCAGTTTTTTGGGTCGGGCAGGCAATCAGCCCCAGCATTTT.

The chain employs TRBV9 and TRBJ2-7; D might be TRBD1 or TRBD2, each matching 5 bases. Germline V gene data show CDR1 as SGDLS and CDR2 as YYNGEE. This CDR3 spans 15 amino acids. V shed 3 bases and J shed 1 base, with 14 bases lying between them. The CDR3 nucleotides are TGTGCCAGCAGCGCCTTGGGGGACGGTTCCTACGAGCAGTACTTC. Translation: CASSALGDGSYEQYF.

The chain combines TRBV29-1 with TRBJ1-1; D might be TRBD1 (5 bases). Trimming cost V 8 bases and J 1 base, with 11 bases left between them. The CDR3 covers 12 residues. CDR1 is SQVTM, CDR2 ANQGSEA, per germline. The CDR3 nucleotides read TGCAGCTCAAACGGACAGAACACTGAAGCTTTCTTT. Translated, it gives CSSNGQNTEAFF.

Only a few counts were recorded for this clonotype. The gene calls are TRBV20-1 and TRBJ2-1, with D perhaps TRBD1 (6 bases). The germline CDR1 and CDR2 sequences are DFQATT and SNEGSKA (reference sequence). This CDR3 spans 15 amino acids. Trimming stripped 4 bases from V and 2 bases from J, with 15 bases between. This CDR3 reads CSANRAGLAYNEQFF. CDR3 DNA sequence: TGCAGTGCTAACAGGGCCGGACTGGCCTACAATGAGCAGTTCTTC.

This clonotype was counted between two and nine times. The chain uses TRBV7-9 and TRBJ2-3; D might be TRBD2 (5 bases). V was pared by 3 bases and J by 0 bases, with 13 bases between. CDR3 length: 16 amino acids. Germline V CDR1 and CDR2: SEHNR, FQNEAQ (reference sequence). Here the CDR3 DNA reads TGTGCCAGCAGCTTCCCCGGGCGGGCTAGCACAGATACGCAGTATTTT. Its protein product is CASSFPGRASTDTQYF.